The T cell receptor (beta chain) under discussion was sequenced for a study of PD-1 blockade in classical Hodgkin lymphoma. Overall study findings and caveats: Why repertoires differed is undefined; disease activity or prior therapy possibly contributed. Complete responders' diversity at baseline resembled that of newly diagnosed patients. CD4+ TCR diversity, unlike CD8+, rose significantly by C4D1. Diminished baseline TCR diversity has been reported in newly diagnosed patients relative to healthy donors.

The repertoire was sequenced with immunoSEQ multiplex PCR; TCRdb's copy has only in-frame clones and lacks some. The profile covers some 26,000 clones, with over 75% appearing a single time and around 3.1% taken by the ten largest. As to time point: cycle 4 day 1 (C4D1), after around six weeks of nivolumab. All patients relapsed after autologous stem cell transplantation, and brentuximab vedotin exposure varied. With magnetic negative selection, CD4+ T cells were purified from PBMCs that had been thawed. The CDR3 loop spans 14 amino acids. V shed 1 base, J shed 5 bases, and the junction held 3 bases outside the gene matches. CDR1 is MDHEN and CDR2 is SYDVKM in the germline V gene. As to this clone: Its specificity is unknown.

The sequenced sample was CD4+ T cells from blood, obtained before the fourth cycle of nivolumab. This sequence was found in a human donor with classical Hodgkin lymphoma. This chain joins TRBV28 and TRBJ2-7; 9 nucleotides align to TRBD1. The CDR3 is CASSLSDRGHEQYF. The CDR3, as DNA: TGTGCCAGCAGTTTATCGGACAGGGGCCACGAGCAGTACTTC.